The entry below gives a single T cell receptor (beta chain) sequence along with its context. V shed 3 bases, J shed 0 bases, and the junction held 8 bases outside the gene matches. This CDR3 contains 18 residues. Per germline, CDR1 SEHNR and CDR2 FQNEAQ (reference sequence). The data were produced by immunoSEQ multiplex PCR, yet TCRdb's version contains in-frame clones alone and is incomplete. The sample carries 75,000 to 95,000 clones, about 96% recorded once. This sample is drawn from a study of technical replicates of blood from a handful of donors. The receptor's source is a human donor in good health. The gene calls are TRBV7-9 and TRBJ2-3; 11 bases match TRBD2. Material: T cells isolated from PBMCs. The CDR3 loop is CASSLGLAEVGSTDTQYF. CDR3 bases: TGTGCCAGCAGCTTGGGACTAGCGGAAGTGGGTAGCACAGATACGCAGTATTTT.